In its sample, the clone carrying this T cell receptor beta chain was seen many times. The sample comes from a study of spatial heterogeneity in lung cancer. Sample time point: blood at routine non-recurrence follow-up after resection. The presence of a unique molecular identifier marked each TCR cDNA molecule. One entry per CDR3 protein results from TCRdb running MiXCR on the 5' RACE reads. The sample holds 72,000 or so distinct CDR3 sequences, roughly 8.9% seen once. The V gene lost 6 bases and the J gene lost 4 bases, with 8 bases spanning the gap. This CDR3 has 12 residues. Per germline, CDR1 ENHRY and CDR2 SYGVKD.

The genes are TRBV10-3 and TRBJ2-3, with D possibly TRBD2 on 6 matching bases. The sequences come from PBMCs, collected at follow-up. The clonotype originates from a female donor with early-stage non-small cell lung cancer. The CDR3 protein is CAISGTSDTQYF. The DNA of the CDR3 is TGTGCCATCAGCGGGACTTCAGATACGCAGTATTTT.